A selection of T cell receptor beta chains follows, all from one sample in a study of regulatory T cells in long-lasting Graves disease. TCRdb called the multiplex PCR reads again in MiXCR, with one record for every CDR3 protein. The table lists over 350,000 distinct CDR3 sequences, about 15% of them singletons. This sample also belongs to another study, concerning T cells in Graves' hyperthyroidism and ophthalmopathy.

This sample comprised peripheral blood mononuclear cells (PBMCs), obtained at new diagnosis, from a patient treated with antithyroid drugs. These receptors were obtained from a woman aged 50 to 65 with Graves disease. The CDR3 runs from the conserved cysteine through the conserved F or W. A clone size is listed for some rows: how often the clone was seen (once, few, many), or a class if it is expanded.

cdr3_length,v_call,j_call,clone_size,cdr3_aa
14,TRBV6-1,TRBJ1-4,-,CASKSGGTNEKLFF
13,TRBV6-1,TRBJ1-5,many,CASSGDVRQPQHF
12,TRBV7-2,TRBJ2-7,few,CASSFHSYEQYF
16,TRBV5-8,TRBJ2-3,once,CASRPAGAGEADTQYF
14,TRBV5-1,TRBJ2-1,few,CASRFEAASNEQFF
13,TRBV28,TRBJ1-5,many,CAVRWGASQPQHF
14,TRBV18,TRBJ2-1,many,CASSSGTGQGEQFF
15,TRBV6-1,TRBJ2-7,-,CASSGETRNGIYKYF
14,TRBV3-1,TRBJ2-7,many,CASSQGQQVDEQYF
14,TRBV9,TRBJ2-7,few,CASSKTGESYEHYF
15,TRBV20-1,TRBJ1-6,-,CSARETGFYNSPLHF
13,TRBV28,TRBJ1-5,-,CASSFGVNQPQHF
13,TRBV18,TRBJ1-1,many,CASSPDRLTEAFF
16,TRBV3-1,TRBJ2-3,-,CASSPYGQGGVDTQYF
14,TRBV28,TRBJ1-5,many,CASTLPGLNQPQHF
16,TRBV7-2,TRBJ1-2,few,CASSFGTGESLYGYTF
16,TRBV7-9,TRBJ2-5,few,CASSLGRGLDRETQYF
15,TRBV18,TRBJ2-5,-,CASSPQGHHQETQYF
15,TRBV2,TRBJ1-2,many,CASSEASGRNYGYTF
14,TRBV5-4,TRBJ2-3,few,CASNQGLVPDTQYF
13,TRBV30,TRBJ2-5,many,CAWSNRFQETQYF
16,TRBV3-1,TRBJ2-5,many,CASSHFEAGLQETQYF
14,TRBV12-3/TRBV12-4,TRBJ2-3,many,CASSGVSSTDTQYF
14,TRBV29-1,TRBJ1-1,many,CSHGTVAGSTEAFF
15,TRBV6-5,TRBJ1-1,many,CASSLQLRTATEAFF
21,TRBV2,TRBJ2-2,many,CASSEVLGTGGWTINTGELFF
13,TRBV7-9,TRBJ1-1,many,CASRSQLNTEAFF
14,TRBV20-1,TRBJ2-3,many,CSASVSGSADTQYF
15,TRBV7-2,TRBJ1-2,few,CASSLGVGQNYGYTF
15,TRBV28,TRBJ2-5,many,CASRLGVGKQETQYF
14,TRBV28,TRBJ2-4,many,CASSFWSGVGFQYF
15,TRBV6-4,TRBJ1-5,-,CASSHSGGLRQPQHF
14,TRBV29-1,TRBJ2-7,-,CSVTVTSLGYEQYF
15,TRBV6-5,TRBJ2-7,many,CASSYLREPSYEQYF
14,TRBV12-3/TRBV12-4,TRBJ2-7,-,CASNRAGFTYEQYF